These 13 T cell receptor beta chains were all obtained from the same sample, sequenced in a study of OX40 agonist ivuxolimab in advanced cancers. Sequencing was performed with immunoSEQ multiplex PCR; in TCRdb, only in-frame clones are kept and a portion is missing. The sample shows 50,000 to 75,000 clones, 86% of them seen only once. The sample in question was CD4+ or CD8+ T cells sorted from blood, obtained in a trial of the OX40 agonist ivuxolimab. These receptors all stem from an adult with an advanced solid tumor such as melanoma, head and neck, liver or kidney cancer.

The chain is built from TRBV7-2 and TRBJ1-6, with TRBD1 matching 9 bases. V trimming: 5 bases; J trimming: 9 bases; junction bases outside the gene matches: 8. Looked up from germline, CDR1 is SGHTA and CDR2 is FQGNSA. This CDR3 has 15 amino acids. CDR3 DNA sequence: TGTGCCAGCAGCGCCACAGGGGGCGAAAGTTCACCCCTCCACTTT. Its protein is CASSATGGESSPLHF. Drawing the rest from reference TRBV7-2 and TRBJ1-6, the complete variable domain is GAGVSQSPSNKVTEKGKDVELRCDPISGHTALYWYRQSLGQGLEFLIYFQGNSAPDKSGLPSDRFSAERTGGSVSTLTIQRTQQEDSAVYLCASSATGGESSPLHFGNGTRLTVT.

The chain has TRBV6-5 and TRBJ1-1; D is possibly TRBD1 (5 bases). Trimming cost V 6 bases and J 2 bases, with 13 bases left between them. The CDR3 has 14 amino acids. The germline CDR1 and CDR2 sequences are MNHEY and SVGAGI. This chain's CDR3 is CASSHGGGNTEAFF. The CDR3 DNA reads TGTGCCAGCAGCCACGGGGGTGGAAACACTGAAGCTTTCTTT.

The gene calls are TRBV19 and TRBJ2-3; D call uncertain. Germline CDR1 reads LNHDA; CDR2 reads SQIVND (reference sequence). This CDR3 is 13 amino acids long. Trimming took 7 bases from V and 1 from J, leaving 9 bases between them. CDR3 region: CASNSDRTDTQYF. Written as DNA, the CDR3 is TGTGCCAGTAACAGCGATCGCACAGATACGCAGTATTTT.

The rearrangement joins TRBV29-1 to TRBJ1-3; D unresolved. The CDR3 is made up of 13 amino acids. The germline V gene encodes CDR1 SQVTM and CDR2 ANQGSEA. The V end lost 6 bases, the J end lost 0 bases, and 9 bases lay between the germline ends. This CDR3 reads CSVAQGSGNTIYF. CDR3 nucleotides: TGCAGCGTCGCCCAAGGCTCTGGAAACACCATATATTTT. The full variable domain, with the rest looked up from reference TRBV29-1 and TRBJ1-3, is SAVISQKPSRDICQRGTSLTIQCQVDSQVTMMFWYRQQPGQSLTLIATANQGSEATYESGFVIDKFPISRPNLTFSTLTVSNMSPEDSSIYLCSVAQGSGNTIYFGEGSWLTVV.

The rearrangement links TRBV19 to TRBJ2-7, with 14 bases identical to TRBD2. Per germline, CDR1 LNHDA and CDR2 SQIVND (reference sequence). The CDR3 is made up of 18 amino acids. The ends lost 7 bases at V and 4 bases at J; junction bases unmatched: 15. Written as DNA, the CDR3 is TGTGCCAGTACGCAAAGCGGGACTAGCGGGGGAACACTTTACGAGCAGTACTTC. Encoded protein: CASTQSGTSGGTLYEQYF.

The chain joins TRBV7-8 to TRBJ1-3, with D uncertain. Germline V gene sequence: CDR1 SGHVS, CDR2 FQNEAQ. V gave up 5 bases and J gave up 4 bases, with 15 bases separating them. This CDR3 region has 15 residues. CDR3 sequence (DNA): TGTGCCAGCAGCCTACAAGGAGGCCGCGGAAACACCATATATTTT. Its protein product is CASSLQGGRGNTIYF.

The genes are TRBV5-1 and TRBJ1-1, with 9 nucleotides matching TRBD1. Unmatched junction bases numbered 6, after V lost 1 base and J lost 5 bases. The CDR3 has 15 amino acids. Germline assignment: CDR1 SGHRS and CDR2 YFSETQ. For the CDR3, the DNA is TGCGCCAGCAGCTTGCAGGACAGGGGAAGGACTGAAGCTTTCTTT. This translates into CASSLQDRGRTEAFF.

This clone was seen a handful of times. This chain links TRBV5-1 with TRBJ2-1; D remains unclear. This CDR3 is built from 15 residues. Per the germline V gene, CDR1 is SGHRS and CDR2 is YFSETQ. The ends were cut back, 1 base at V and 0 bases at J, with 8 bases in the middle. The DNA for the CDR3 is TGCGCCAGCAGCTTGATCTCCAGCTCCTACAATGAGCAGTTCTTC. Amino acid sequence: CASSLISSSYNEQFF.

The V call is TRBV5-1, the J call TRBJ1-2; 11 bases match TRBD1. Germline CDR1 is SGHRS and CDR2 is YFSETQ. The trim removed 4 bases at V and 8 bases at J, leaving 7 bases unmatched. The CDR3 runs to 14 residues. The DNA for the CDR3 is TGCGCCAGCAGCACCGGGACAGGGGGAGAGGGCTACACCTTC. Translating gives CASSTGTGGEGYTF.

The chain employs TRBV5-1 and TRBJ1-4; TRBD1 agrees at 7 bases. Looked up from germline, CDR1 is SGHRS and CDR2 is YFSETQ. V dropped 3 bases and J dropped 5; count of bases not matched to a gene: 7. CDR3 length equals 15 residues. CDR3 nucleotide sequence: TGCGCCAGCAGCTCGTGGGGACAGCCGAATGAAAAACTGTTTTTT. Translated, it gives CASSSWGQPNEKLFF.

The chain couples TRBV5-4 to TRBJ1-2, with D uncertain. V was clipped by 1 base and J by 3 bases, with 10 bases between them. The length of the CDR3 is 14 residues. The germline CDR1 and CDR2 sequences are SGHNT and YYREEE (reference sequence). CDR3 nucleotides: TGTGCCAGCAGCTTGACACCTAAAGACTATGGCTACACCTTC. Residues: CASSLTPKDYGYTF.

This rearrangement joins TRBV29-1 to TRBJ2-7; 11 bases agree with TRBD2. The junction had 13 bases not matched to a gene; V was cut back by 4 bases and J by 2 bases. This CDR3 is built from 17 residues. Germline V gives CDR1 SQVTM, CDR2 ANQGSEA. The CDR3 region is CSVAWSSGGSSPYEQYF. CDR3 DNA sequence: TGCAGCGTTGCCTGGTCTAGCGGGGGGTCTTCCCCCTACGAGCAGTACTTC.

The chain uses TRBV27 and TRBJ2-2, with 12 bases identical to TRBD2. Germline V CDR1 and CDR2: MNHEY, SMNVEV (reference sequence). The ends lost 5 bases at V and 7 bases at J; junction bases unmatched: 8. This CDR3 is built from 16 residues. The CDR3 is CASSTTSGRWGGELFF. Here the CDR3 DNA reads TGTGCCAGCAGTACGACTAGCGGGAGATGGGGCGGGGAGCTGTTTTTT.